Following are 24 T cell receptor beta chains from one sample sequenced in a study of regulatory T cells in long-lasting Graves disease. Time point defined: persistent/refractory GD, antithyroid drugs over 5 years with positive TRAb. Scientists built the TCR library using RNA that was extracted from PBMCs. Arm-PCR with iRepertoire HTBI primers amplified the CDR3 regions for these TCR beta libraries. One entry per CDR3 protein results from TCRdb running MiXCR on the multiplex PCR reads. The data show 500,000 to 800,000 distinct CDR3 sequences, about 32% seen once. The sample was peripheral blood mononuclear cells (PBMCs), taken when the disease was refractory, from a patient treated with antithyroid drugs. These receptors were collected from a female donor with Graves disease.

This clonotype was detected many times. This rearrangement joins TRBV6-1 to TRBJ1-2; 10 bases align to TRBD1. V lost 7 bases to trimming and J lost 8 bases; unmatched junction nucleotides: 10. Germline CDR1 reads MNHNS; CDR2 reads SASEGT. CDR3 length: 14 residues. The CDR3 spells CASKRQGAREGYTF. The CDR3 DNA reads as TGTGCCAGCAAAAGACAGGGGGCGCGGGAGGGCTACACCTTC.

This clonotype was recorded at least ten times. Relative to the germline gene, one junction end is altered; a read error may explain this. The chain employs TRBV28 and TRBJ1-1; D gene unclear. The germline gives CDR1 MDHEN, CDR2 SYDVKM. This CDR3 region has 14 residues. In DNA, the CDR3 is TGTGCCAGCAGGTTATATGACGAAAACACTGAAGCTTTCTTT. It specifies CASRLYDENTEAFF. Looking up the rest from reference TRBV28 and TRBJ1-1 gives the full variable domain: DVKVTQSSRYLVKRTGEKVFLECVQDMDHENMFWYRQDPGLGLRLIYFSYDVKMKEKGDIPEGYSVSREKKERFSLILESASTNQTSMYLCASRLYDENTEAFFGQGTRLTVV.

This chain connects TRBV3-1 to TRBJ2-2; D remains ambiguous. This CDR3 has 12 amino acids. Trimming shortened V by 6 bases and J by 4 bases, and 6 bases separated the two germline ends. Germline CDR1 is LGHDT and CDR2 is YNNKEL (reference sequence). The CDR3 DNA follows: TGTGCCAGCAGGCACATCACCGGGGAGCTGTTTTTT. It specifies CASRHITGELFF.

This chain links TRBV11-2 with TRBJ1-1; D uncertain. The CDR3 has 16 amino acids. Trimming pared 5 bases from V and 2 bases from J, leaving 18 bases between. Germline assignment: CDR1 SGHAT and CDR2 FQNNGV. The CDR3 region has the DNA TGTGCCAGCAGCCACCCCCCTCCCGGACTCAACACTGAAGCTTTCTTT. This translates into CASSHPPPGLNTEAFF.

V and J are TRBV28 and TRBJ1-1, with D uncertain. Trimming took off 6 bases at V and 6 bases at J, with 11 bases between the two ends. Germline V CDR1 and CDR2: MDHEN, SYDVKM. This CDR3 contains 12 residues. The CDR3 loop is CASRYQYSEAFF. CDR3 sequence (DNA): TGTGCCAGCAGATATCAGTATTCTGAAGCTTTCTTT.

The chain is built from TRBV5-1 and TRBJ1-1; TRBD1 might be the D (5 bases). CDR1 is SGHRS, CDR2 YFSETQ, per germline. CDR3 length: 15 amino acids. Trimming took off 3 bases at V and 1 base at J, with 13 bases between the two ends. Here the CDR3 reads CASSSGGGGNTEAFF. The DNA of the CDR3 is TGCGCCAGCAGCTCTGGCGGGGGAGGGAACACTGAAGCTTTCTTT.

J is TRBJ1-1 and V is TRBV9, with 7 bases fitting TRBD1. The germline gives CDR1 SGDLS, CDR2 YYNGEE. CDR3 length: 15 amino acids. Trimming cost V 5 bases and J 5 bases; bases outside gene matches: 12. The CDR3 here is CASSNGGGLGTEAFF. The CDR3, as DNA: TGTGCCAGCAGTAACGGAGGGGGCCTGGGGACTGAAGCTTTCTTT.

The chain recombines TRBV2 with TRBJ2-2; tentatively, D is TRBD1 or TRBD2 (5 bases each). There are 17 residues in the CDR3. V was pared by 11 bases and J by 4 bases, with 26 bases between. Germline CDR1 SNHLY, CDR2 FYNNEI. For the CDR3, the DNA is TGTGCCTCCCGACTACAGGTTCCAGTGTCGGTCACCGGGGAGCTGTTTTTT. Translated, it gives CASRLQVPVSVTGELFF. The full variable domain, rest sourced from reference TRBV2 and TRBJ2-2, is EPEVTQTPSHQVTQMGQEVILRCVPISNHLYFYWYRQILGQKVEFLVSFYNNEISEKSEIFDDQFSVERPDGSNFTLKIRSTKLEDSAMYFCASRLQVPVSVTGELFFGEGSRLTVL.

Only a few counts were recorded for this clonotype. The chain employs TRBV11-1 and TRBJ2-7; D might be TRBD2 (5 bases). CDR1 SGHAT and CDR2 FQDESV come from the germline V gene (reference sequence). V gave up 5 bases and J gave up 3 bases, with 14 bases separating them. The CDR3 is 14 amino acids. The CDR3 DNA is TGTGCCAGCAGCGATAGCCGGGATGACTACGAGCAGTACTTC. Protein product: CASSDSRDDYEQYF.

There are many counts of this clonotype. The chain combines TRBV7-3 with TRBJ1-1; D gene uncertain. CDR3 size: 13 residues. Trimming shortened V by 3 bases and J by 8 bases, and 13 bases separated the two germline ends. Looked up from germline, CDR1 is SGHTA and CDR2 is FQGTGA. The CDR3: CASSFGTEQEAFF. CDR3 in DNA: TGTGCCAGCAGCTTCGGTACGGAGCAGGAAGCTTTCTTT.

The sample holds a few counts of this clonotype. The chain employs TRBV3-1 and TRBJ1-6, with a possible D match to TRBD1 (5 bases). The germline gives CDR1 LGHDT, CDR2 YNNKEL (reference sequence). The CDR3 is 15 residues long. V lost 0 bases and J 8 bases, leaving 11 bases between the germline ends. This CDR3 reads CASSQELRQHSPLHF. For the CDR3, the DNA is TGTGCCAGCAGCCAAGAGCTCCGACAGCATTCACCCCTCCACTTT.

The rearrangement joins TRBV11-1 to TRBJ1-1, with a possible D match to TRBD1 (5 bases). Trimming removed 5 bases from V and 0 bases from J, with 13 bases in between. The CDR3 consists of 15 residues. CDR1 is SGHAT, CDR2 FQDESV, per germline (reference sequence). In DNA, the CDR3 is TGTGCCAGCAGCCCCCGGACACTTATGAACACTGAAGCTTTCTTT. It encodes CASSPRTLMNTEAFF.

This clonotype was seen only a few times. The J gene is TRBJ2-6, the V gene TRBV6-5; TRBD1 agrees at 7 bases. CDR3 length equals 17 residues. Losses at the gene ends were 8 bases for V and 0 bases for J; bases not matched to a gene: 10. Per germline, CDR1 MNHEY and CDR2 SVGAGI. CDR3 region: CASVTRDSDSGANVLTF. The CDR3 DNA is TGTGCCAGCGTTACCCGGGACAGTGACTCTGGGGCCAACGTCCTGACTTTC.

J is TRBJ1-6 and V is TRBV7-2; the D gene is possibly TRBD1 (5 bases). Germline V lookup: CDR1 SGHTA, CDR2 FQGNSA. V was pared by 1 base and J by 7 bases, with 14 bases between. The CDR3 sequence is 16 residues long. The CDR3 loop is CASSLVGGGSNSPLHF. DNA of the CDR3: TGTGCCAGCAGCTTAGTGGGTGGGGGGTCCAATTCACCCCTCCACTTT.

V gene TRBV6-1 combines with J gene TRBJ1-3; TRBD1 aligns across 7 bases. Per germline, CDR1 MNHNS and CDR2 SASEGT. The CDR3 loop spans 17 amino acids. J was trimmed by 0 bases and V by 5 bases; bases with no gene match: 10. Here the CDR3 DNA reads TGTGCCAGCAGTCCACCGGGACAGATTTACTCTGGAAACACCATATATTTT. It yields the protein CASSPPGQIYSGNTIYF.

This clonotype was seen more than once but under ten times. The chain recombines TRBV7-3 with TRBJ2-7; 7 bases align to TRBD2. The J segment lost 6 bases and the V segment lost 6 bases, leaving 11 bases of the junction unmatched. CDR3 length: 14 residues. CDR1 and CDR2 (germline): SGHTA, FQGTGA. The CDR3: CASSQTRELGEQYF. In DNA form, the CDR3 reads TGTGCCAGCAGTCAGACGCGGGAGTTAGGCGAGCAGTACTTC.

The chain carries TRBV6-1 and TRBJ2-4, with 7 nucleotides matching TRBD1. The CDR3 is 17 amino acids. J gave up 0 bases and V 5 bases, and 10 bases lay outside the gene matches. CDR1 is MNHNS and CDR2 is SASEGT in the germline V gene. The DNA for the CDR3 is TGTGCCAGCAGTAAACGACAGGGTACTCCAGCCAAAAACATTCAGTACTTC. Amino acid sequence: CASSKRQGTPAKNIQYF.

This clonotype was seen many times. The rearrangement links TRBV28 to TRBJ1-2; TRBD1 aligns across 12 bases. V was pared by 5 bases and J by 12 bases, with 7 bases of the junction left unmatched. This CDR3 spans 13 amino acids. Germline assignment: CDR1 MDHEN and CDR2 SYDVKM. CDR3 bases: TGTGCCAGCAGTATCGGGACAGGGGGCCGTCACACCTTC. It translates to CASSIGTGGRHTF.

This clonotype was found a few times. V gene TRBV6-2 or TRBV6-3 combines with J gene TRBJ1-6; D unresolved. Trimming removed 3 bases at V and 8 bases at J, with 20 bases between. CDR3 length: 17 residues. Germline V gene sequence: CDR1 MNHEY, CDR2 SVGEGT. CDR3 in amino acids: CASSYNLGLGSDSPLHF. The CDR3 nucleotides read TGTGCCAGCAGTTATAATCTGGGGTTGGGCTCGGATTCACCCCTCCACTTT.

Details on this clonotype: The missing conserved phenylalanine or tryptophan at the end of this CDR3 makes a read error likely. CDR3 amino acids: CASSEPRAAMQETQYL. The CDR3 DNA follows: TGTGCCAGCAGTGAACCCCGGGCAGCCATGCAAGAGACCCAGTACCTC. The chain uses TRBV2 and TRBJ2-5; D is undetermined. There are 16 residues in the CDR3. CDR1 and CDR2 from the germline V gene are SNHLY and FYNNEI. V lost 2 bases, J lost 2 bases, and 15 bases lay in between.

The V call is TRBV7-9, the J call TRBJ2-7; D may match TRBD1 or TRBD2 (6 bases each). CDR1 is SEHNR, CDR2 FQNEAQ, per germline (reference sequence). The CDR3 spans 13 residues. Between the trimmed V and J ends, which lost 8 bases and 0 bases, there was a span of 11 bases. CDR3 sequence reads: CASQGGSSYEQYF. The DNA of the CDR3 is TGTGCCAGCCAAGGGGGGAGCTCCTACGAGCAGTACTTC.

With respect to this clonotype: This may stem from a read error, because a much larger clone lies one nucleotide away. The chain joins TRBV6-1 to TRBJ2-5, with D perhaps given as TRBD1 or TRBD2 (5 bases each). The CDR3 is 13 amino acids. The germline gives CDR1 MNHNS, CDR2 SASEGT. V lost 4 bases, J lost 5 bases, and 11 bases lay in between. As DNA, the CDR3 is TGTGCCAGCAGTGGGGGACGGATTGAGACCCAGTACTTC. Encoded protein: CASSGGRIETQYF.

V is TRBV25-1 and J is TRBJ2-2; D is uncertain. In germline, CDR1 is MGHDK, CDR2 SYGVNS. CDR3 size: 10 residues. V gave up 10 bases and J gave up 6 bases, with 6 bases separating them. The CDR3 is CATYSGELFF. In DNA form, the CDR3 reads TGTGCCACCTACTCCGGGGAGCTGTTTTTT.

In this sample, this clonotype turned up many times. The chain uses TRBV15 and TRBJ1-2; D remains ambiguous. This CDR3 region has 13 residues. CDR1 LNHNV and CDR2 YYDKDF come from the germline V gene (reference sequence). V was trimmed by 1 base and J by 3 bases, leaving 6 bases between them. The CDR3 protein is CATSRVAHYGYTF. The DNA for the CDR3 is TGTGCCACCAGCAGAGTTGCGCACTATGGCTACACCTTC.